These 26 T cell receptor beta chains originate from one sample sequenced in a study of blood T cell repertoires in COVID-19. Data came from immunoSEQ multiplex PCR; TCRdb stores just in-frame clones and leaves some out. The sample has about 71,000 clones, roughly 82% seen once. The sequenced material came from peripheral blood. Source of these receptors: an elderly woman with active or convalescent COVID-19.

The table lists this clone with a few counts. The rearrangement uses TRBV7-8 and TRBJ1-6; tentatively, D is TRBD1 (5 bases). Germline CDR1 reads SGHVS; CDR2 reads FQNEAQ. V dropped 6 bases and J dropped 10 bases, with 7 bases sitting between them. This CDR3 has 11 amino acids. The CDR3: CASSGGSPLHF. The CDR3 DNA reads TGTGCCAGCAGTGGGGGGTCACCCCTCCACTTT.

This chain uses TRBV2 with TRBJ1-2; 9 bases align to TRBD1. Looked up from germline, CDR1 is SNHLY and CDR2 is FYNNEI. This CDR3 comprises 14 residues. V lost 4 bases and J lost 8; bases outside the gene matches: 8. Here the CDR3 DNA reads TGTGCCAGCAGTGGGCCGGGACAGGGAAGCGGCTACACCTTC. This sequence encodes CASSGPGQGSGYTF.

The chain combines TRBV27 with TRBJ1-2; D is unresolved. V gave up 3 bases and J gave up 2 bases, with 7 bases separating them. CDR3 length: 13 amino acids. Germline V gene sequence: CDR1 MNHEY, CDR2 SMNVEV (reference sequence). Here the CDR3 DNA reads TGTGCCAGCAGTTTTGCGGCCAACTATGGCTACACCTTC. Translating gives CASSFAANYGYTF.

This chain connects TRBV19 to TRBJ1-2; no reliable D call. Germline V CDR1 and CDR2: LNHDA, SQIVND (reference sequence). The V end was cut by 7 bases, the J end by 2 bases, with 17 bases between. The CDR3 spans 15 residues. In nucleotides, the CDR3 is TGTGCCAGTAATTCCGTGAGGCTGTCGAACTATGGCTACACCTTC. Translation: CASNSVRLSNYGYTF.

The chain is built from TRBV29-1 and TRBJ2-5; D not resolved. Looked up from germline, CDR1 is SQVTM and CDR2 is ANQGSEA. CDR3 length: 12 amino acids. V lost 4 bases to trimming and J lost 0 bases, with 6 bases between them. DNA of the CDR3: TGCAGCGTTGGTCCGGACCAAGAGACCCAGTACTTC. Translation gives CSVGPDQETQYF.

The CDR3, as DNA: TGTGCCACCGGGGACAGTTCCTATAATTCACCCCTCCACTTT. Protein sequence: CATGDSSYNSPLHF. The chain is built from TRBV19 and TRBJ1-6; 7 nucleotides align to TRBD1. The germline CDR1 and CDR2 sequences are LNHDA and SQIVND (reference sequence). V dropped 10 bases and J dropped 1; count of bases not matched to a gene: 4. The CDR3 spans 14 residues. The full variable domain, completed using reference TRBV19 and TRBJ1-6, is DGGITQSPKYLFRKEGQNVTLSCEQNLNHDAMYWYRQDPGQGLRLIYYSQIVNDFQKGDIAEGYSVSREKKESFPLTVTSAQKNPTAFYLCATGDSSYNSPLHFGNGTRLTVT.

The J gene is TRBJ2-3, the V gene TRBV27, with 9 bases identical to TRBD2. Germline V gene data show CDR1 as MNHEY and CDR2 as SMNVEV (reference sequence). The V segment lost 0 bases and the J segment 0 bases; nucleotides outside the gene matches: 10. CDR3 length: 19 amino acids. CDR3 nucleotides: TGTGCCAGCAGTTTATCACTCCCCGGGACTAGCAGTAGCACAGATACGCAGTATTTT. It specifies CASSLSLPGTSSSTDTQYF.

This sequence joins TRBV5-1 and TRBJ2-5, with D possibly being TRBD1 (6 bases). CDR3 length equals 14 residues. V dropped 3 bases and J dropped 1 base, with 10 bases sitting between them. Germline CDR1 is SGHRS and CDR2 is YFSETQ. CDR3 protein: CASSSPGVQETQYF. The CDR3 DNA reads TGCGCCAGCAGCTCTCCAGGGGTCCAAGAGACCCAGTACTTC.

The chain employs TRBV28 and TRBJ2-1; TRBD2 matches 11 bases. Germline CDR1 reads MDHEN; CDR2 reads SYDVKM. CDR3 size: 14 residues. The ends lost 7 bases at V and 4 bases at J; junction bases unmatched: 3. The DNA for the CDR3 is TGTGCCAGCAAAAGGACTAGCGGGTACAATGAGCAGTTCTTC. It codes for CASKRTSGYNEQFF. The entire variable domain, with the rest obtained from reference TRBV28 and TRBJ2-1, is as follows: DVKVTQSSRYLVKRTGEKVFLECVQDMDHENMFWYRQDPGLGLRLIYFSYDVKMKEKGDIPEGYSVSREKKERFSLILESASTNQTSMYLCASKRTSGYNEQFFGPGTRLTVL.

CDR3 protein: CASTGNSYEQYF. As DNA, the CDR3 is TGTGCCAGTACAGGGAATTCCTACGAGCAGTACTTC. The V gene is TRBV5-6, the J gene TRBJ2-7, with D possibly matching TRBD1 (6 bases). Germline V gene sequence: CDR1 SGHDT, CDR2 YYEEEE. V lost 8 bases to trimming and J lost 1 base, with 10 bases between them. This CDR3 region has 12 residues.

This clone came up once. The rearrangement uses TRBV19 and TRBJ1-2, with TRBD1 identical over 9 bases. CDR3 size: 13 residues. Per germline, CDR1 LNHDA and CDR2 SQIVND (reference sequence). With V trimmed by 8 bases and J by 7 bases, 8 bases remained unmatched. The CDR3 sequence: CASAPGQGFGYTF. The CDR3 DNA sequence: TGTGCCAGTGCGCCGGGACAGGGTTTTGGCTACACCTTC.

The rearrangement links TRBV7-6 to TRBJ2-1; the D gene is possibly TRBD1 (6 bases). The V end lost 8 bases, the J end lost 0 bases, and 14 bases lay between the germline ends. The CDR3 runs to 15 residues. The germline V gene has CDR1 SGHVS and CDR2 FNYEAQ. DNA of the CDR3: TGTGCCAGCGGAAGGACAGTCAGCTCCTACAATGAGCAGTTCTTC. Translating it yields CASGRTVSSYNEQFF.

This clone was counted at least ten times. This chain joins TRBV19 and TRBJ2-2; 10 bases match TRBD2. This CDR3 comprises 15 residues. Unmatched junction bases numbered 4, after V lost 6 bases and J lost 3 bases. Germline V gene lookup returns CDR1 LNHDA and CDR2 SQIVND (reference sequence). CDR3 protein: CASRTSGTYTGELFF. In DNA form, the CDR3 reads TGTGCCAGTAGAACTAGCGGGACCTACACCGGGGAGCTGTTTTTT.

There are a few counts of this clone. The chain links TRBV29-1 to TRBJ1-4, with 7 bases that match TRBD1. CDR3 size: 12 residues. V was pared by 8 bases and J by 0 bases, with 0 bases of the junction left unmatched. Germline V CDR1 and CDR2: SQVTM, ANQGSEA. CDR3 loop: CSRGPTNEKLFF. CDR3 coding DNA: TGCAGCAGGGGGCCAACTAATGAAAAACTGTTTTTT.

The J gene is TRBJ2-7, the V gene TRBV6-1, with 11 positions matching TRBD2. V shed 2 bases, J shed 7 bases, and the junction held 4 bases outside the gene matches. This CDR3 comprises 14 residues. Germline V lookup: CDR1 MNHNS, CDR2 SASEGT. The chain's CDR3 is CASSELLAGGEQYF. In DNA, the CDR3 is TGTGCCAGCAGTGAACTTCTAGCGGGGGGTGAGCAGTACTTC.

The V call is TRBV5-4, the J call TRBJ2-3; 9 bases line up with TRBD2. The CDR3 covers 17 residues. V was clipped by 0 bases and J by 5 bases; unmatched bases: 10. CDR1 and CDR2 (germline): SGHNT, YYREEE (reference sequence). This CDR3 reads CASSLEMGGGARDTQYF. CDR3 bases: TGTGCCAGCAGCTTGGAAATGGGCGGGGGGGCCAGAGATACGCAGTATTTT.

The V and J genes are TRBV5-1 and TRBJ2-5; 7 bases are shared with TRBD2. This CDR3 is built from 14 residues. Germline trimming cut 0 bases from V and 3 bases from J; bases unmatched to any gene: 2. Germline values: CDR1 SGHRS, CDR2 YFSETQ. CDR3 sequence: CASSLAGGKETQYF. CDR3 coding DNA: TGCGCCAGCAGCTTGGCCGGGGGGAAAGAGACCCAGTACTTC.

The chain joins TRBV28 to TRBJ2-1, with D tentatively TRBD2 (7 bases). V lost 9 bases and J lost 0, with 18 bases in between. The CDR3 is 16 residues long. CDR1 is MDHEN, CDR2 SYDVKM, per germline. CDR3 in DNA: TGTGCCAGTTCGTGGGGGGGCCTCAGCTCCTACAATGAGCAGTTCTTC. Its translation: CASSWGGLSSYNEQFF.

V usage is TRBV19 and J usage is TRBJ2-5; D might be TRBD2 (6 bases). Trimming left V 6 bases short and J 5 bases short, with 13 bases between. This CDR3 region has 13 residues. CDR1 and CDR2 from the germline V gene are LNHDA and SQIVND (reference sequence). CDR3 nucleotides: TGTGCCAGTAGCACTAGCTGGGGTGAGACCCAGTACTTC. It specifies CASSTSWGETQYF.

The rearrangement links TRBV2 to TRBJ1-6, with 7 bases identical to TRBD1. The CDR3 spans 14 residues. Per germline, CDR1 SNHLY and CDR2 FYNNEI. V was clipped by 3 bases and J by 9 bases; unmatched bases: 5. The CDR3 DNA sequence: TGTGCCAGCAGTGACCGACAGGGCATTTCACCCCTCCACTTT. Protein: CASSDRQGISPLHF.

The V gene is TRBV7-8, the J gene TRBJ1-1; D is unclear. Trimming stripped 2 bases from V and 6 bases from J, with 10 bases between. Germline V gene data show CDR1 as SGHVS and CDR2 as FQNEAQ. The CDR3 runs 13 residues. The CDR3 DNA reads TGTGCCAGCAGCTTAAGGGAGGGTGCTGAAGCTTTCTTT. Protein sequence: CASSLREGAEAFF.

J is TRBJ1-3 and V is TRBV18; TRBD1 matches 7 bases. With 3 bases clipped from V and 2 bases from J, the junction kept 1 base outside the gene matches. Germline V lookup: CDR1 KGHSH, CDR2 LQKENI. The CDR3 totals 14 residues. CDR3 protein: CASSPQGAGNTIYF. The CDR3 DNA reads TGTGCCAGCTCACCTCAGGGGGCTGGAAACACCATATATTTT.

This clone was detected a few times. This sequence joins TRBV7-9 and TRBJ2-5; 10 bases are a match to TRBD2. The CDR3 totals 15 residues. V trimming: 5 bases; J trimming: 1 base; junction bases outside the gene matches: 4. In germline, CDR1 is SEHNR, CDR2 FQNEAQ (reference sequence). The CDR3 coding sequence is TGTGCCAGCAGCCAGACTAGCGGGCCCCAAGAGACCCAGTACTTC. This translates into CASSQTSGPQETQYF.

V and J are TRBV18 and TRBJ2-2, with TRBD1 as a possible D gene (6 bases). From germline, CDR1 is KGHSH and CDR2 LQKENI. This CDR3 contains 17 residues. V was trimmed by 3 bases and J by 1 base, leaving 15 bases between them. CDR3 DNA sequence: TGTGCCAGCTCACCCCCCAATCGCAGGGGGAACACCGGGGAGCTGTTTTTT. As protein: CASSPPNRRGNTGELFF.

The chain employs TRBV21-1 and TRBJ2-3; the table names TRBD2, a call not compared with the DNA. TRBV21-1 is a listed pseudogene. This CDR3 comprises 15 residues. The CDR3 DNA reads as TGTGCCAGAGGCGCTAGCGGGGGTCACACAGATACGCAGTATTTT. Encoded protein: CARGASGGHTDTQYF.

The chain is built from TRBV19 and TRBJ2-3; 7 bases are shared with TRBD2. This CDR3 contains 16 residues. Germline loops: CDR1 LNHDA, CDR2 SQIVND (reference sequence). Losses at the gene ends were 5 bases for V and 0 bases for J; bases not matched to a gene: 8. CDR3 DNA: TGTGCCAGTAGTGACTTGAGCGGGGCTAGCACAGATACGCAGTATTTT. Its protein product is CASSDLSGASTDTQYF.